A single sample gave rise to the 8 T cell receptor beta chains below, sequenced in a study of blood T cell repertoires in COVID-19. Libraries were prepared by immunoSEQ multiplex PCR; TCRdb keeps only in-frame clonotypes and omits some of them. The data contain a few hundred thousand clones, about 90% of them singletons. Sequencing was performed on PBMCs or T cells enriched from blood (not recorded which). The receptors stem from a man aged 18 to 30 who had recovered from COVID-19.

This clone turned up a few times. The chain employs TRBV12-5 and TRBJ2-2, with D possibly matching TRBD1 (5 bases). The CDR3 consists of 15 residues. Trimming took off 1 base at V and 0 bases at J, with 6 bases between the two ends. Germline lookup yields CDR1 LGHNT and CDR2 FRNRAP. CDR3 loop: CASGLGQTNTGELFF. The CDR3 bases are TGTGCTAGTGGTTTGGGACAGACGAACACCGGGGAGCTGTTTTTT.

Written as DNA, the CDR3 is TGTGCCAGTAGTATGGGGGACAGGGGCGGTTCACCCCTCCACTTT. It encodes CASSMGDRGGSPLHF. This chain links TRBV19 with TRBJ1-6; 10 bases match TRBD1. This CDR3 has 15 amino acids. From germline, CDR1 is LNHDA and CDR2 SQIVND (reference sequence). Germline trimming cut 3 bases from V and 9 bases from J; bases unmatched to any gene: 5.

The chain carries TRBV27 and TRBJ2-6; 14 bases are a match to TRBD2. Germline-derived CDR1 and CDR2 are MNHEY and SMNVEV (reference sequence). With 1 base clipped from V and 0 bases from J, the junction kept 5 bases outside the gene matches. The CDR3 extends over 20 amino acids. CDR3 coding DNA: TGTGCCAGCAGTTTATGGGGGACTAGCGGGAGTAGCTCTGGGGCCAACGTCCTGACTTTC. Its protein product is CASSLWGTSGSSSGANVLTF.

This chain joins TRBV18 and TRBJ1-4; 11 bases line up with TRBD1. V lost 7 bases, J lost 4 bases, and 14 bases stayed unmatched. Germline CDR1 is KGHSH and CDR2 is LQKENI. The CDR3 has 18 residues. The CDR3 DNA sequence: TGTGCCAGCTTAAGCACCGGGACAGGGGGGGGACTTAATGAAAAACTGTTTTTT. This codes for CASLSTGTGGGLNEKLFF.

This chain connects TRBV9 to TRBJ1-1, with D possibly matching TRBD1 (5 bases). Germline CDR1 SGDLS, CDR2 YYNGEE. The germline V and J ends were trimmed by 5 bases and 7 bases, with 15 bases remaining between them. The CDR3 has 13 amino acids. The CDR3 loop is CASSADSEFEAFF. CDR3 nucleotide sequence: TGTGCCAGCAGTGCAGACAGCGAGTTTGAAGCTTTCTTT.

The chain joins TRBV10-3 to TRBJ2-2; TRBD2 aligns across 9 bases. The CDR3 is 15 amino acids. Trimming removed 6 bases from V and 3 bases from J; junction bases left unmatched: 5. Germline V lookup: CDR1 ENHRY, CDR2 SYGVKD. The CDR3 loop is CAISQTSGDTGELFF. CDR3 DNA sequence: TGTGCCATCAGCCAGACTAGCGGCGACACCGGGGAGCTGTTTTTT.

CDR3 coding DNA: TGTGCCACAAGGACTAGCGGAGAAGAGACCCAGTACTTC. Translated, it gives CATRTSGEETQYF. The V call is TRBV24-1, the J call TRBJ2-5, with 10 bases identical to TRBD2. CDR3 size: 13 residues. V shed 10 bases and J 3 bases; nucleotides not matched to a gene: 4. Germline V gene lookup returns CDR1 KGHDR and CDR2 SFDVKD.

The rearrangement links TRBV5-1 to TRBJ1-3; D gene uncertain. Trimming left V 5 bases short and J 0 bases short, with 12 bases between. The CDR3 length is 15 residues. CDR1 and CDR2 (germline): SGHRS, YFSETQ. For the CDR3, the DNA is TGCGCCAGCAGTCCGTCGGGGAGCTCTGGAAACACCATATATTTT. Translating it yields CASSPSGSSGNTIYF. Full variable domain (remainder filled in from reference TRBV5-1 and TRBJ1-3): KAGVTQTPRYLIKTRGQQVTLSCSPISGHRSVSWYQQTPGQGLQFLFEYFSETQRNKGNFPGRFSGRQFSNSRSEMNVSTLELGDSALYLCASSPSGSSGNTIYFGEGSWLTVV.